The 29 T cell receptor beta chains below were found in one sample sequenced in a study of blood T cell repertoires in COVID-19. Data came from immunoSEQ multiplex PCR; TCRdb stores just in-frame clones and leaves some out. Here the sample spans 320,000 or so clones, 88% being singletons. Sequenced material: PBMCs or T cells enriched from blood (not recorded which). The receptors come from a man younger than 40 who had recovered from COVID-19.

The chain links TRBV6-5 to TRBJ2-7; 7 positions agree with TRBD1. The CDR3 sequence is 16 residues long. With V trimmed by 4 bases and J by 2 bases, 11 bases remained unmatched. Looked up from germline, CDR1 is MNHEY and CDR2 is SVGAGI. In nucleotides, the CDR3 is TGTGCCAGCAGTTCAGACGGGACAGCGAAAGCCTACGAGCAGTACTTC. Its protein product is CASSSDGTAKAYEQYF.

The chain combines TRBV4-2 with TRBJ1-3; D is ambiguous. V lost 0 bases, J lost 0 bases, and 9 bases lay in between. The CDR3 loop spans 16 amino acids. The germline gives CDR1 LGHNA, CDR2 YNFKEQ. The CDR3 sequence: CASSQDLASSGNTIYF. CDR3 sequence (DNA): TGTGCCAGCAGCCAAGATTTGGCAAGCTCTGGAAACACCATATATTTT.

V usage is TRBV7-3 and J usage is TRBJ2-2, with 12 bases identical to TRBD1. V lost 3 bases to trimming and J lost 4 bases; unmatched junction nucleotides: 3. The CDR3 has 16 amino acids. Germline V gene data show CDR1 as SGHTA and CDR2 as FQGTGA. CDR3 sequence (DNA): TGTGCCAGCAGCTTCCCGGGACAGGGGGCCACCGGGGAGCTGTTTTTT. Residues: CASSFPGQGATGELFF.

The rearrangement links TRBV3-1 (or the pseudogene TRBV3-2) to TRBJ2-1; the D gene is possibly TRBD1 (6 bases). The germline gives CDR1 LGHDT, CDR2 YNNKEL (reference sequence). The length of the CDR3 is 14 residues. Trimming left V 4 bases short and J 6 bases short, with 13 bases between. The DNA of the CDR3 is TGTGCCAGCAGCCTAGGGAGAGGGGGCAATGAGCAGTTCTTC. This sequence encodes CASSLGRGGNEQFF.

The chain recombines TRBV10-1 with TRBJ2-7; 9 bases agree with TRBD1. Germline V gene data show CDR1 as WNHNN and CDR2 as SYGVQD (reference sequence). The CDR3 has 16 residues. V was clipped by 3 bases and J by 4 bases; unmatched bases: 10. The CDR3 region has the DNA TGCGCCAGCAGTGATAAGTTGGGGACAGGGAGATACGAGCAGTACTTC. Amino acid sequence: CASSDKLGTGRYEQYF.

This clone occurred once. CDR3 amino acids: CASSMDRSSSYEQYF. The CDR3 DNA follows: TGTGCCAGCTCGATGGACAGGTCGAGCTCCTACGAGCAGTACTTC. The J gene is TRBJ2-7, the V gene TRBV18; 7 bases map to TRBD1. CDR1 and CDR2 (germline): KGHSH, LQKENI. The CDR3 contains 15 residues. The trim removed 6 bases at V and 0 bases at J, leaving 8 bases unmatched.

Points on this clone: The sample contains more than one DNA sequence encoding this CDR3. The rearrangement joins TRBV9 to TRBJ2-7; 9 nucleotides agree with TRBD1. Germline V CDR1 and CDR2: SGDLS, YYNGEE. With 4 bases clipped from V and 7 bases from J, the junction kept 12 bases outside the gene matches. CDR3 length equals 15 residues. CDR3 sequence: CASSRDRDRVREQYF. The CDR3 DNA reads as TGTGCCAGCAGCCGAGACCGGGACAGGGTAAGAGAGCAGTACTTC.

The chain recombines TRBV19 with TRBJ2-7, with 11 bases identical to TRBD1. The V and J ends lost 5 bases and 5 bases, in that order; junction bases with no gene match: 2. Per germline, CDR1 LNHDA and CDR2 SQIVND (reference sequence). The CDR3 extends over 13 amino acids. The CDR3 region has the DNA TGTGCCAGTAGTCGGACAGGGGGCCACGAGCAGTACTTC. Protein: CASSRTGGHEQYF.

The chain recombines TRBV28 with TRBJ2-1; 11 bases agree with TRBD1. V dropped 4 bases and J dropped 3; count of bases not matched to a gene: 5. Germline CDR1 is MDHEN and CDR2 is SYDVKM. The CDR3 consists of 16 residues. This chain's CDR3 is CASSSLGTGGYNEQFF. CDR3 coding DNA: TGTGCCAGCAGTTCTCTTGGGACAGGGGGCTACAATGAGCAGTTCTTC.

This chain connects TRBV10-3 to TRBJ1-1, with D possibly being TRBD1 (5 bases). Germline V gene data show CDR1 as ENHRY and CDR2 as SYGVKD. This CDR3 contains 17 residues. V was shortened by 6 bases and J by 3 bases, with 23 bases between the two germline ends. CDR3 sequence: CAIRVMEGSRGDTEAFF. CDR3 DNA sequence: TGTGCCATCAGAGTAATGGAGGGGTCAAGAGGAGACACTGAAGCTTTCTTT.

The J gene is TRBJ1-2, the V gene TRBV28; D unresolved. V gave up 1 base and J gave up 11 bases, with 14 bases separating them. The V gene's germline CDR1 is MDHEN and CDR2 SYDVKM. This CDR3 comprises 13 residues. The CDR3 protein is CASSLYSSRGYTF. The CDR3 nucleotides read TGTGCCAGCAGTTTATACTCAAGCCGGGGTTACACCTTC.

The chain has TRBV15 and TRBJ1-5, with no clear D. This CDR3 comprises 17 residues. Germline V gene lookup returns CDR1 LNHNV and CDR2 YYDKDF (reference sequence). Between the trimmed V and J ends, which lost 0 bases and 0 bases, there was a span of 12 bases. The CDR3 reads CATSRDPEEYSNQPQHF. The CDR3, as DNA: TGTGCCACCAGCAGAGATCCAGAGGAATATAGCAATCAGCCCCAGCATTTT.

The rearrangement links TRBV23-1 to TRBJ1-4; no clear D gene. TRBV23-1 is placed among ORFs of uncertain function. With 4 bases removed from V and 0 bases from J, the gap between germline ends came to 15 bases. CDR3 length equals 17 residues. Here the CDR3 reads CASSPPRFVPTNEKLFF. The DNA of the CDR3 is TGCGCCAGCAGTCCCCCCCGGTTTGTTCCAACTAATGAAAAACTGTTTTTT.

The chain combines TRBV7-6 with TRBJ2-7; TRBD2 matches 11 bases. V lost 5 bases to trimming and J lost 0 bases; unmatched junction nucleotides: 6. The CDR3 sequence is 16 residues long. The germline V gene has CDR1 SGHVS and CDR2 FNYEAQ. CDR3 sequence reads: CASSPLTSGGSYEQYF. The DNA for the CDR3 is TGTGCCAGCAGCCCACTAACTAGCGGGGGCTCCTACGAGCAGTACTTC.

The J gene is TRBJ2-2, the V gene TRBV19, with TRBD1 as a possible D gene (6 bases). This CDR3 contains 15 residues. V was cut by 5 bases and J by 0 bases, with 10 bases left in between. Germline loops: CDR1 LNHDA, CDR2 SQIVND (reference sequence). CDR3 residues: CASSLGGTNTGELFF. CDR3 DNA sequence: TGTGCCAGTAGTCTTGGGGGCACGAACACCGGGGAGCTGTTTTTT. The full variable domain, in which reference TRBV19 and TRBJ2-2 provide the parts outside the CDR3, is DGGITQSPKYLFRKEGQNVTLSCEQNLNHDAMYWYRQDPGQGLRLIYYSQIVNDFQKGDIAEGYSVSREKKESFPLTVTSAQKNPTAFYLCASSLGGTNTGELFFGEGSRLTVL.

The V call is TRBV12-3 or TRBV12-4, the J call TRBJ1-6; 7 positions agree with TRBD1. This CDR3 has 13 residues. J lost 10 bases, V lost 1 base, and 1 base had no gene match. The DNA for the CDR3 is TGTGCCAGCAGTTTAGACAGGGGCTCACCCCTCCACTTT. Residues: CASSLDRGSPLHF.

The CDR3 region is CASSLVSNTIYF. Here the CDR3 DNA reads TGTGCCAGCAGTTTAGTATCAAACACCATATATTTT. V usage is TRBV12-3 or TRBV12-4 and J usage is TRBJ1-3, with D unclear. The CDR3 has 12 amino acids. V was cut by 1 base and J by 6 bases, with 4 bases left in between.

As concerns this clone: One junction end does not reproduce the germline sequence, and a read error may be involved. For the CDR3, the DNA is TGTTCAGGGCGCCACGTGGGACTTTACAATGAGCAGTTCTTC. Translation gives CSGRHVGLYNEQFF. The chain employs TRBV29-1 and TRBJ2-1, with a possible D match to TRBD2 (6 bases). The germline V gene has CDR1 SQVTM and CDR2 ANQGSEA. There are 14 residues in the CDR3.

The V and J genes are TRBV9 and TRBJ2-5, with 7 bases identical to TRBD2. Germline CDR1 reads SGDLS; CDR2 reads YYNGEE. Trimming at V came to 4 bases and at J to 4 bases, leaving 10 bases not matched to a gene. The CDR3 is made up of 15 amino acids. Here the CDR3 reads CASSHPLAGRETQYF. The CDR3 nucleotides read TGTGCCAGCAGCCATCCGTTAGCGGGTAGAGAGACCCAGTACTTC.

This clone was detected only a few times. This chain joins TRBV2 and TRBJ2-7, with TRBD1 identical over 9 bases. V lost 7 bases and J lost 4; bases outside the gene matches: 11. Germline V gene data show CDR1 as SNHLY and CDR2 as FYNNEI. The CDR3 contains 15 residues. This CDR3 is CASTTPGTGKYEQYF. CDR3 sequence (DNA): TGTGCCAGCACCACCCCCGGGACAGGGAAGTACGAGCAGTACTTC.

The CDR3 DNA sequence: TGTGCCAGCAGTTTGGGACAGTCCTATGGCTACACCTTC. This codes for CASSLGQSYGYTF. The chain uses TRBV28 and TRBJ1-2; 7 bases align to TRBD1. V lost 3 bases, J lost 4 bases, and 2 bases stayed unmatched. The germline CDR1 and CDR2 sequences are MDHEN and SYDVKM. CDR3 length: 13 amino acids.

The chain links TRBV18 to TRBJ2-7; 9 positions match TRBD1. This CDR3 is built from 15 residues. V lost 2 bases, J lost 3 bases, and 5 bases stayed unmatched. CDR1 and CDR2 (germline): KGHSH, LQKENI. DNA for the CDR3: TGTGCCAGCTCACCAAAGGGACAGGGAAACTACGAGCAGTACTTC. Its translation: CASSPKGQGNYEQYF.

CDR3 DNA sequence: TGTGCCAGCAGCCCAAGGGGGTTAGGGACCTCCTCTGGAAACACCATATATTTT. It specifies CASSPRGLGTSSGNTIYF. J is TRBJ1-3 and V is TRBV7-9; possible D gene TRBD1, 6 bases. Germline CDR1 and CDR2: SEHNR and FQNEAQ (reference sequence). The V and J ends lost 5 bases and 0 bases respectively, with 20 bases between them. The CDR3 has 18 amino acids.

This clone was detected ten times or more. The chain uses TRBV4-1 and TRBJ1-4, with a tentative D call TRBD1 (6 bases). This CDR3 has 18 amino acids. V was trimmed by 0 bases and J by 6 bases, leaving 20 bases between them. Germline V gene sequence: CDR1 MGHRA, CDR2 YSYEKL. CDR3 residues: CASSQEPRTERTDEKLFF. The CDR3 coding sequence is TGCGCCAGCAGCCAAGAGCCCCGGACAGAAAGAACGGATGAAAAACTGTTTTTT.

This chain connects TRBV14 to TRBJ2-2, with 8 positions matching TRBD1. J was trimmed by 4 bases and V by 4 bases; bases with no gene match: 8. Germline assignment: CDR1 SGHDN and CDR2 FVKESK. The CDR3 length is 16 residues. CDR3 residues: CASSPGTGWVTGELFF. In DNA, the CDR3 is TGTGCCAGCAGCCCCGGGACAGGATGGGTCACCGGGGAGCTGTTTTTT.

This sequence joins TRBV18 and TRBJ2-7; TRBD1 matches 9 bases. The CDR3 length is 14 residues. The germline CDR1 and CDR2 sequences are KGHSH and LQKENI. V trimming: 2 bases; J trimming: 6 bases; junction bases outside the gene matches: 5. CDR3 bases: TGTGCCAGCTCACCAGGACAGGGGAATAGCGAGCAGTACTTC. Translation gives CASSPGQGNSEQYF.

This chain links TRBV7-9 with TRBJ1-4; 9 positions agree with TRBD1. Germline CDR1 SEHNR, CDR2 FQNEAQ (reference sequence). CDR3 length equals 16 residues. After removal of 4 bases from V and 7 bases from J, the junction contained 10 bases not matched to a gene. The CDR3 region is CASSSGQGGVGEKLFF. CDR3 coding DNA: TGTGCCAGCAGCTCGGGACAGGGAGGAGTCGGTGAAAAACTGTTTTTT.

In its sample, this clone was seen once. This chain connects TRBV11-2 to TRBJ2-3; tentative D call: TRBD2 (5 bases). Germline V gene sequence: CDR1 SGHAT, CDR2 FQNNGV. V gave up 4 bases and J gave up 2 bases, with 7 bases separating them. This CDR3 is built from 13 residues. CDR3 sequence reads: CASSSGVTDTQYF. The CDR3 nucleotides are TGTGCCAGCAGCTCCGGGGTCACAGATACGCAGTATTTT.

Only one count was recorded for this clone. This chain uses TRBV28 with TRBJ1-2, with D maybe TRBD1 (5 bases). V was trimmed by 10 bases and J by 7 bases, leaving 19 bases between them. Germline values: CDR1 MDHEN, CDR2 SYDVKM. The CDR3 extends over 13 amino acids. This CDR3 is CATRGDSSRGYTF. The CDR3 DNA reads TGTGCCACCCGAGGTGACAGCTCACGTGGCTACACCTTC.